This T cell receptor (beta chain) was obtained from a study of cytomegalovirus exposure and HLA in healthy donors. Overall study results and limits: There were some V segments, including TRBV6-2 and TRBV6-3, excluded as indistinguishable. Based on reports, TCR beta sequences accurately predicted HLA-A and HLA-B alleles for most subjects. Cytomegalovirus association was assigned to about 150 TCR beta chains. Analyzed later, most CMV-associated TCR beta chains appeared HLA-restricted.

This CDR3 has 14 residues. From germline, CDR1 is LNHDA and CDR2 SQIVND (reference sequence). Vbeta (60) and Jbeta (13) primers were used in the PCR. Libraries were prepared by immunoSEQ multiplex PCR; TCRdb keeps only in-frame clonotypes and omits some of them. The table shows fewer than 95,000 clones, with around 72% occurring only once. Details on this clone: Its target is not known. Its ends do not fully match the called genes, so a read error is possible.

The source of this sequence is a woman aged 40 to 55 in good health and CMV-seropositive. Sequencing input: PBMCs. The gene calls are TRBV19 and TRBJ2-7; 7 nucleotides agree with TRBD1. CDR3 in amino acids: CASSVDREAYEQYF. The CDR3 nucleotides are TGTGCCAGTAGTGTAGACAGGGAAGCCTACGAGCAGTACTTC. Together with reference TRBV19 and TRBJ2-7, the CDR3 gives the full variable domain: DGGITQSPKYLFRKEGQNVTLSCEQNLNHDAMYWYRQDPGQGLRLIYYSQIVNDFQKGDIAEGYSVSREKKESFPLTVTSAQKNPTAFYLCASSVDREAYEQYFGPGTRLTVT.